The clone carrying this T cell receptor (beta chain) was detected ten times or more. As yet, its antigen is unknown. From RNA transcripts, TCR beta CDR3 regions were amplified. Researchers ran a first-round RT-PCR on the TCR CDR3 using the HTBI primer set. TCRdb fed the multiplex PCR reads into MiXCR, producing one record per CDR3 protein. The sample lists about 360,000 distinct CDR3 sequences; less than 15% were seen once. The data are from a study of T cells in Graves' hyperthyroidism and ophthalmopathy. General observations from the study: Appearing also in blood were most of the thyroid clonotypes expanded above 0.001.

The patients, who ranged from 18 to 65 in age, presented with newly diagnosed hyperthyroidism lasting under 2 months. V lost 3 bases, J lost 3 bases, and 8 bases lay in between. This CDR3 is built from 13 residues. In germline, CDR1 is SGHTA, CDR2 FQGNSA. This TCR was sampled from a woman aged 18-29 years with Graves' hyperthyroidism. The genes are TRBV7-2 and TRBJ2-5; D is uncertain. Material for sequencing was blood. CDR3 protein: CASSFGPEETQYF. CDR3 in DNA: TGTGCCAGCAGCTTTGGACCGGAAGAGACCCAGTACTTC.